The rows below give T cell receptor beta chains drawn from one sample of a study of cytomegalovirus exposure and HLA in healthy donors. TCRdb keeps only in-frame clones here, not all; method: immunoSEQ multiplex PCR. This table has around 180,000 clones, 82% appearing once. The sequencing input was PBMCs. These receptors were taken from a woman aged 45-60 years in good health and CMV-seronegative. CDR3s leave out the opening cysteine and the closing phenylalanine or tryptophan.

cdr3_aa	j_call	v_call
ASSPGQGLYNEQF	TRBJ2-1	TRBV6-4
ASRSSGQGTYEQY	TRBJ2-7	TRBV28
AEGGQESYEQY	TRBJ2-7	TRBV21-1
ASSKVAGVGSYEQY	TRBJ2-7	TRBV21-1
ASSLDYAYEQY	TRBJ2-7	TRBV7-9
ASSPRYSGANVLT	TRBJ2-6	TRBV18
ASSESPAGSQY	TRBJ2-7	TRBV10-1
ASSYHTDRGYEQY	TRBJ2-7	TRBV6-5
ASRHPGQGYNEQF	TRBJ2-1	TRBV11-2
ATQQSYEQY	TRBJ2-7	TRBV28
AWSYTSQGLAGLNEQF	TRBJ2-1	TRBV30
ASSPMAGVYNEQF	TRBJ2-1	TRBV18
ASSRRGSGNTIY	TRBJ1-3	TRBV19
ASSRGGGSEYEQY	TRBJ2-7	TRBV7-9
ATSFWEEDTQY	TRBJ2-3	TRBV15
ASSQDGGLPKPQH	TRBJ1-5	TRBV4-1
SASVRVVNTEAF	TRBJ1-1	TRBV29-1
ASSQRGGLTDTQY	TRBJ2-3	TRBV4-3
ASSPGLAEEETQY	TRBJ2-5	TRBV5-1
ASSYSGTVSGNTIY	TRBJ1-3	TRBV6-5
ASSGLALEHTEQF	TRBJ2-1	TRBV19
ASGTGVNEKLF	TRBJ1-4	TRBV19
ATAGGIGREVSYEQY	TRBJ2-7	TRBV28
ASSLSSTRNQPQH	TRBJ1-5	TRBV7-2
ASSSYRVGYGYT	TRBJ1-2	TRBV19
ASSPVDSAETQY	TRBJ2-5	TRBV18
ASTQGSGRAGGDYEQY	TRBJ2-7	TRBV7-2
ASSNRVTGNTIY	TRBJ1-3	TRBV28
AWSRIPGQGGETQY	TRBJ2-5	TRBV30
ASSPGQGAAYEQY	TRBJ2-7	TRBV6-5
ASSPRTDYGYT	TRBJ1-2	TRBV5-1
ASSVTSGGAYEQY	TRBJ2-7	TRBV9
ASSLKTGHYEQY	TRBJ2-7	TRBV27
ATSRPRRTGNTIY	TRBJ1-3	TRBV15
AISARDRGDEQY	TRBJ2-7	TRBV10-3
ASKGQGGGSNQPQH	TRBJ1-5	TRBV7-2
ASTRLAGTTDTQY	TRBJ2-3	TRBV2
ASSEVYNSPLH	TRBJ1-6	TRBV28
ASSFEPPGGNQPQH	TRBJ1-5	TRBV27
ASSNRGRDTQY	TRBJ2-3	TRBV21-1
ASSTGDTTTQY	TRBJ2-5	TRBV2
ASSSDRVNTGELF	TRBJ2-2	TRBV5-1
ASSLVASYEQY	TRBJ2-7	TRBV11-1
ASRDRGPPYEQY	TRBJ2-7	TRBV7-2
ASETSVYEQY	TRBJ2-7	TRBV2
ASSVLGTATDTQY	TRBJ2-3	TRBV2
ASRVWRENDNEQF	TRBJ2-1	TRBV11-2
ASSFRQGAGELF	TRBJ2-2	TRBV27
ASSFPRNTIY	TRBJ1-3	TRBV7-9